Below are 18 T cell receptor beta chains sequenced from a single sample in a study of T cells expressing NK-cell markers. TCRdb reanalyzed the 5' RACE reads and collapses them to one entry per CDR3 protein, without DNA. The table lists about 15,000 distinct CDR3 sequences, with about 63% in the top ten. Specimen: blood T cells: a sorted CD56 or NKG2C T cell subset, CD4+ or CD8+ T cells, or bulk PBMC T cells (not recorded which). Receptor source: a man aged 18-69 years in good health.

The chain is built from TRBV7-8 and TRBJ1-2; as DNA is missing, the TRBD1 call by TCRdb cannot be tested. CDR1 and CDR2 from the germline V gene are SGHVS and FQNEAQ. CDR3 length: 17 residues. The CDR3 spells CASSLLIRDSANYGYTF.

CDR3 amino acids: CASSLGGPREQYF. The chain uses TRBV7-9 and TRBJ2-7. The CDR3 runs to 13 residues. The germline V gene has CDR1 SEHNR and CDR2 FQNEAQ (reference sequence).

The V gene is TRBV5-1, the J gene TRBJ2-7. CDR3 length: 14 amino acids. CDR1 is SGHRS and CDR2 is YFSETQ in the germline V gene. The chain's CDR3 is CASSLIPSEYEQYF.

V and J are TRBV19 and TRBJ2-6; TCRdb indicates TRBD1, and absent DNA this call remains unverified. CDR1 is LNHDA, CDR2 SQIVND, per germline (reference sequence). This CDR3 has 13 residues. The CDR3 is CASTPPGANVLTF.

The rearrangement links TRBV7-2 to TRBJ2-2; the TCRdb call, TRBD1, lacks DNA for checking. Germline V gene lookup returns CDR1 SGHTA and CDR2 FQGNSA. The CDR3 consists of 16 residues. CDR3 sequence reads: CASRPGGTAITGELFF.

The V and J genes are TRBV29-1 and TRBJ2-2; as DNA is missing, the TRBD2 call by TCRdb cannot be tested. Germline V lookup: CDR1 SQVTM, CDR2 ANQGSEA. The CDR3 runs 16 residues. CDR3 sequence reads: CSVSGLAETNTGELFF.

The chain joins TRBV7-2 to TRBJ1-1; TCRdb returns TRBD1, unconfirmable since there is no DNA. CDR1 SGHTA and CDR2 FQGNSA come from the germline V gene. The CDR3 contains 15 residues. Here the CDR3 reads CASSLEAGGWTEAFF. Combining the CDR3 with reference TRBV7-2 and TRBJ1-1 gives the whole variable domain GAGVSQSPSNKVTEKGKDVELRCDPISGHTALYWYRQSLGQGLEFLIYFQGNSAPDKSGLPSDRFSAERTGGSVSTLTIQRTQQEDSAVYLCASSLEAGGWTEAFFGQGTRLTVV.

V gene TRBV6-5 combines with J gene TRBJ1-5; TCRdb gives TRBD1 as the D gene, but with no DNA this cannot be confirmed. This CDR3 has 17 amino acids. Germline lookup yields CDR1 MNHEY and CDR2 SVGAGI. The CDR3 region is CASSYSSTGENNQPQHF.

The J gene is TRBJ1-3, the V gene TRBV20-1; TCRdb's assignment of TRBD1 cannot be checked, as there is no DNA. The CDR3 has 17 amino acids. Germline V gene lookup returns CDR1 DFQATT and CDR2 SNEGSKA (reference sequence). The CDR3 reads CSARDWGQGDSGNTIYF.

V gene TRBV9 combines with J gene TRBJ1-2; no DNA is available, so the TRBD1 call from TCRdb remains unchecked. The V gene's germline CDR1 is SGDLS and CDR2 YYNGEE. The CDR3 consists of 12 residues. CDR3 region: CASSARGGGYTF.

The chain has TRBV6-1 and TRBJ1-2; absent DNA, TCRdb's TRBD1 call cannot be checked. In germline, CDR1 is MNHNS, CDR2 SASEGT. CDR3 length: 13 amino acids. The CDR3: CASRKDRRAGYTF.

The CDR3 sequence is CASSLGGTWSDTQYF. V gene TRBV7-9 combines with J gene TRBJ2-3; TCRdb names TRBD1, which stays unverified in the absence of DNA. This CDR3 is built from 15 residues. Germline-derived CDR1 and CDR2 are SEHNR and FQNEAQ (reference sequence). The full variable domain, completed using reference TRBV7-9 and TRBJ2-3, is DTGVSQNPRHKITKRGQNVTFRCDPISEHNRLYWYRQTLGQGPEFLTYFQNEAQLEKSRLLSDRFSAERPKGSFSTLEIQRTEQGDSAMYLCASSLGGTWSDTQYFGPGTRLTVL.

This chain links TRBV29-1 with TRBJ1-2; TCRdb outputs TRBD1, but without DNA this stays unchecked. CDR1 is SQVTM, CDR2 ANQGSEA, per germline. The CDR3 totals 13 residues. The CDR3 protein is CSVWDRARSPYTF.

This rearrangement joins TRBV20-1 to TRBJ2-5; TCRdb returns TRBD1, unconfirmable since there is no DNA. The CDR3 loop spans 14 amino acids. Germline V gene data show CDR1 as DFQATT and CDR2 as SNEGSKA (reference sequence). The chain's CDR3 is CSARGGTGEAFQYF.

The V call is TRBV12-3 or TRBV12-4, the J call TRBJ2-2; as DNA is missing, the TRBD2 call by TCRdb cannot be tested. The CDR3 spans 13 residues. The CDR3 region is CASSPRRTGELFF.

The chain combines TRBV7-2 with TRBJ2-1. The V gene's germline CDR1 is SGHTA and CDR2 FQGNSA. The CDR3 contains 15 residues. The CDR3 region is CASSLVRSSYNEQFF.

This chain joins TRBV3-1 and TRBJ2-5. CDR1 and CDR2 (germline): LGHDT, YNNKEL (reference sequence). The CDR3 is made up of 15 amino acids. This chain's CDR3 is CASSQPKTLQETQYF.

The V call is TRBV2, the J call TRBJ2-1; checking the TCRdb D call of TRBD1 is not possible without DNA. This CDR3 is built from 13 residues. CDR1 is SNHLY and CDR2 is FYNNEI in the germline V gene. CDR3 loop: CASNPGATNEQFF.